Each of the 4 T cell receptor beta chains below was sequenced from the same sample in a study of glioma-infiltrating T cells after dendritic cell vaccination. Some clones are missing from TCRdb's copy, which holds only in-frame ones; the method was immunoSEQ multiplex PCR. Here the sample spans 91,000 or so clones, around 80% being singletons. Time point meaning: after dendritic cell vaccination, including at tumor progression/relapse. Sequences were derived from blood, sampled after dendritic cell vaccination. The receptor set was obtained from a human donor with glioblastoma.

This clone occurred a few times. CDR3 DNA sequence: TGCGCCAGCAGTAAGACAGCCAGCACTGGAAACACCATATATTTT. This gives the protein CASSKTASTGNTIYF. This chain uses TRBV10-2 with TRBJ1-3; a weak D match, TRBD1 (5 bases). This CDR3 has 15 residues. Germline values: CDR1 WSHSY, CDR2 SAAADI. The germline V and J ends were trimmed by 5 bases and 2 bases, with 13 bases remaining between them.

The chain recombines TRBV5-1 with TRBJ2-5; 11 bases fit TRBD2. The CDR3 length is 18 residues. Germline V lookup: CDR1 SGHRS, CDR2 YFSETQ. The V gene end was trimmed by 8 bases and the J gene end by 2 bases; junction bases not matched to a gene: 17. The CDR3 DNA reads TGCGCCAGTTGTTCAGGGACTAGCGGAGGAGGGAGACAAGAGACCCAGTACTTC. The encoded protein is CASCSGTSGGGRQETQYF.

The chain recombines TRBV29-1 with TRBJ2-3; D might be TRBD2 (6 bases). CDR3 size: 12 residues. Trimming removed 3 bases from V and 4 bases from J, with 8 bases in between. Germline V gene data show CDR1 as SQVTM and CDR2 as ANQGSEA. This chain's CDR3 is CSVDSSADTQYF. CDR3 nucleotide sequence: TGCAGCGTTGATTCTAGCGCAGATACGCAGTATTTT.

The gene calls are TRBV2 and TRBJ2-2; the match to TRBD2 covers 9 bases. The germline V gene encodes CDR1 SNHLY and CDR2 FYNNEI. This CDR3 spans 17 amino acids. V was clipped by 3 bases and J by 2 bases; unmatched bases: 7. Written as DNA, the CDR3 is TGTGCCAGCAGTGAGAGGTGGCTAGCGGGAAACACCGGGGAGCTGTTTTTT. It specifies CASSERWLAGNTGELFF.